The entry below describes one T cell receptor beta chain. This sample stems from a study of blood T cell repertoires in COVID-19. Study details: COVID-19 samples from acute and convalescent phases originated in the United States, Italy and Spain. Sample material is recorded as cDNA or gDNA derived from T cells, B-cell-depleted T cells, or PBMCs.

Original data processing: Researchers report that nucleated cell counts were estimated from reference gene primer amplification. Produced via immunoSEQ multiplex PCR; TCRdb's table is partial and in-frame only. That table supplies the V and J calls and clone size; D and trimming were determined from the DNA. This sample has about 290,000 clones, with around 89% found just once. The CDR3 contains 13 residues. Germline V lookup: CDR1 SGHAT, CDR2 FQNNGV. Trimming took off 5 bases at V and 3 bases at J, with 11 bases between the two ends. The sample taken for sequencing was peripheral blood. The gene calls are TRBV11-2 and TRBJ2-7; D is unresolved. The clonotype was recovered from a man aged 40-55 years with acute or convalescent COVID-19. The CDR3: CASSQFQYYEQYF. DNA of the CDR3: TGTGCCAGCAGCCAGTTTCAGTACTACGAGCAGTACTTC.